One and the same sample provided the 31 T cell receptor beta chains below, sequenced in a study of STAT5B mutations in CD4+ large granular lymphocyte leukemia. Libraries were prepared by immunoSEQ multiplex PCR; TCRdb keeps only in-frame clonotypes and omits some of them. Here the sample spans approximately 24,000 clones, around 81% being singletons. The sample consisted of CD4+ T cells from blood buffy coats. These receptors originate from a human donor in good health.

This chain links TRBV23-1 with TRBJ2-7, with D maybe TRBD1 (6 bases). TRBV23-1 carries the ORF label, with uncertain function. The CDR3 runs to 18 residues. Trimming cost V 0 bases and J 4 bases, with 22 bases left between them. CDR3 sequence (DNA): TGCGCCAGCAGTCAATCCTATTATGGGCCGAGACAGGAGTACGAGCAGTACGTC. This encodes CASSQSYYGPRQEYEQYV.

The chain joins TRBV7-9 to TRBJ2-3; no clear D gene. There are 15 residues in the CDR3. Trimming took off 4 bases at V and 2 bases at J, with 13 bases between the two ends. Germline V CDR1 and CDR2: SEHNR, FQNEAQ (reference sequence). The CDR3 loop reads CASSSRPPHTDTQYF. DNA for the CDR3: TGTGCCAGCAGCTCCCGGCCCCCCCACACAGATACGCAGTATTTT.

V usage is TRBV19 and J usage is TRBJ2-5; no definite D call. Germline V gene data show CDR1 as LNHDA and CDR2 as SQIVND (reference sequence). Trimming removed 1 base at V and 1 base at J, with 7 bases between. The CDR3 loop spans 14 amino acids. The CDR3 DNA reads TGTGCCAGTAGTATAGTAGGGTCCCAAGAGACCCAGTACTTC. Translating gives CASSIVGSQETQYF.

The DNA of the CDR3 is TGTGCCAGCAGCGCCGAGCCAACAGGGGGGCGTGGAGCTTTCTTT. It codes for CASSAEPTGGRGAFF. J is TRBJ1-1 and V is TRBV9; 8 positions match TRBD1. V gave up 3 bases and J gave up 10 bases; unmatched junction bases: 14. There are 15 residues in the CDR3. Germline CDR1 SGDLS, CDR2 YYNGEE. Combining the CDR3 with reference TRBV9 and TRBJ1-1 gives the whole variable domain DSGVTQTPKHLITATGQRVTLRCSPRSGDLSVYWYQQSLDQGLQFLIQYYNGEERAKGNILERFSAQQFPDLHSELNLSSLELGDSALYFCASSAEPTGGRGAFFGQGTRLTVV.

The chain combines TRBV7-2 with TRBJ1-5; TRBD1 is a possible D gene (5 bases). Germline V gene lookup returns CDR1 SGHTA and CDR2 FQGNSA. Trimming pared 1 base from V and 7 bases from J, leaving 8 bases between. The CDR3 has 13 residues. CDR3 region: CASSLGGPQPQHF. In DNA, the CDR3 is TGTGCCAGCAGCTTAGGGGGCCCGCAGCCCCAGCATTTT.

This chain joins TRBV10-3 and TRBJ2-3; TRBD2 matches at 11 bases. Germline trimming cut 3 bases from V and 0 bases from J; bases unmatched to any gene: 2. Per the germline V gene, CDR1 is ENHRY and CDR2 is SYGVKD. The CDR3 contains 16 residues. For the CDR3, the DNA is TGTGCCATCAGTGACCGACTAGCGGGAAGCACAGATACGCAGTATTTT. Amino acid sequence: CAISDRLAGSTDTQYF.

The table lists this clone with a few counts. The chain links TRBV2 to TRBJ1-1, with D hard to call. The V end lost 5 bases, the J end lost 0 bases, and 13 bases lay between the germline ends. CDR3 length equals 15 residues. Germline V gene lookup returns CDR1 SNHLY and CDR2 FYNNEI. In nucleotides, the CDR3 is TGTGCCAGCAGTCTTCCACAGACCATGAACACTGAAGCTTTCTTT. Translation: CASSLPQTMNTEAFF.

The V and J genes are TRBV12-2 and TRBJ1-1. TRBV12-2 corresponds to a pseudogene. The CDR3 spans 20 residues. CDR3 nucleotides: TGTGCAAGTCCCTCGGACCGGGGGTTTAGGATCCCTCCCATGAACACTGAAGCTTTCTTT. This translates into CASPSDRGFRIPPMNTEAFF.

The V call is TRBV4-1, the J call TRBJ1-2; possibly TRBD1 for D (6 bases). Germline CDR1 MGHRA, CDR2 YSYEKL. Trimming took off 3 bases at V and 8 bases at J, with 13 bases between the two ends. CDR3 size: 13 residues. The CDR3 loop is CASSQDSDRGYTF. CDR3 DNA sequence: TGCGCCAGCAGCCAGGATTCGGACAGAGGCTACACCTTC.

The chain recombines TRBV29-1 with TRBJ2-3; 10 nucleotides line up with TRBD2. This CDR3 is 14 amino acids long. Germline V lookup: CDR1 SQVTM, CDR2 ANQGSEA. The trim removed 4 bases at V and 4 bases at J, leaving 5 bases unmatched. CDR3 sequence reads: CSVAVAGGADTQYF. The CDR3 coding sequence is TGCAGCGTTGCGGTAGCGGGAGGTGCAGATACGCAGTATTTT.

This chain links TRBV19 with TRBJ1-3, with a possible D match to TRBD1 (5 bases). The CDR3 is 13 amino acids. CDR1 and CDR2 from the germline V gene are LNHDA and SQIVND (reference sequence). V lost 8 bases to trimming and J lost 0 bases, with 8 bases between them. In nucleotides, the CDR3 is TGTGCCAGTGGGAGGGGCTCTGGAAACACCATATATTTT. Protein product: CASGRGSGNTIYF.

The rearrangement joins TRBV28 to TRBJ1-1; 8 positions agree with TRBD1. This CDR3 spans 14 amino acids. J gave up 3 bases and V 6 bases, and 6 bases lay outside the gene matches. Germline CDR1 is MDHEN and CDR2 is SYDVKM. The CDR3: CASRTGGGDTEAFF. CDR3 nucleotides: TGTGCCAGCAGAACAGGGGGAGGGGACACTGAAGCTTTCTTT.

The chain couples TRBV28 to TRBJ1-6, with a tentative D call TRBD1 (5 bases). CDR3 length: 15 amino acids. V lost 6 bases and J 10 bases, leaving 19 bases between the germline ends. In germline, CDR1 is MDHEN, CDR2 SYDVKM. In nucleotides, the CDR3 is TGTGCCAGCAGCTCGACCCCCCAGGGCCCATCACCCCTCCACTTT. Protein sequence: CASSSTPQGPSPLHF.

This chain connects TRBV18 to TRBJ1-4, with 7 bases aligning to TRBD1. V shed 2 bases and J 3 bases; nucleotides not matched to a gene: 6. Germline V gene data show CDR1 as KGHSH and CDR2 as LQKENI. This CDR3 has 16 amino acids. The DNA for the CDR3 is TGTGCCAGCTCACCAAACAGGGGAGGATCTAATGAAAAACTGTTTTTT. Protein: CASSPNRGGSNEKLFF.

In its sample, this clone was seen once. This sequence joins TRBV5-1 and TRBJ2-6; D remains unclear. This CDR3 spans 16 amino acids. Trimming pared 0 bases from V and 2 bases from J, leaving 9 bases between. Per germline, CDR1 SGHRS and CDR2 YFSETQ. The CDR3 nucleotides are TGCGCCAGCAGCTTGGTCGCAGCCGCTGGGGCCAACGTCCTGACTTTC. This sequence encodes CASSLVAAAGANVLTF.

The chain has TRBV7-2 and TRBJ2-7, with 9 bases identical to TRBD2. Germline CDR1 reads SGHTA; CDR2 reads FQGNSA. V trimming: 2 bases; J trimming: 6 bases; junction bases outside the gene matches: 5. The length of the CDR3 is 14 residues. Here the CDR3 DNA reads TGTGCCAGCAGCTTAACCCTGCGGGAGGGCGAGCAGTACTTC. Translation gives CASSLTLREGEQYF.

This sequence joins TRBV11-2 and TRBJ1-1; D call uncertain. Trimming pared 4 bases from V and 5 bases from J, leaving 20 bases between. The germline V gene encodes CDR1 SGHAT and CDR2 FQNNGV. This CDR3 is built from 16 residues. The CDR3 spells CASSWWNTQERTEAFF. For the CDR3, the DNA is TGTGCCAGCAGCTGGTGGAACACGCAGGAGCGGACTGAAGCTTTCTTT. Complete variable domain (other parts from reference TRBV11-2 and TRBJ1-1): EAGVAQSPRYKIIEKRQSVAFWCNPISGHATLYWYQQILGQGPKLLIQFQNNGVVDDSQLPKDRFSAERLKGVDSTLKIQPAKLEDSAVYLCASSWWNTQERTEAFFGQGTRLTVV.

CDR3 bases: TGCAGTGCTAGAGATAGCGGACCAAAGTACTTC. This codes for CSARDSGPKYF. The rearrangement links TRBV20-1 to TRBJ2-5; D perhaps matches TRBD2 (6 bases). V lost 0 bases and J 12 bases, leaving 11 bases between the germline ends. The CDR3 spans 11 residues. CDR1 and CDR2 from the germline V gene are DFQATT and SNEGSKA (reference sequence).

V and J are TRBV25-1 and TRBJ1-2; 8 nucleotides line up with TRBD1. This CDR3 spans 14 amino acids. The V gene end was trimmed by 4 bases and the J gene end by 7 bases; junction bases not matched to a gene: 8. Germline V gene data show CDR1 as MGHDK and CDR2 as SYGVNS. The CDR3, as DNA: TGTGCCAGCAGTGGTTCAGGGGGCATCTTTGGCTACACCTTC. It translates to CASSGSGGIFGYTF.

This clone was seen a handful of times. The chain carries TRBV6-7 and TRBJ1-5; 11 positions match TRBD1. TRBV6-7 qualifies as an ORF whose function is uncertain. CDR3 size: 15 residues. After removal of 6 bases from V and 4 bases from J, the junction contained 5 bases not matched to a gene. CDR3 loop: CASSLGTGGNQPQHF. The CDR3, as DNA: TGTGCCAGCAGCCTAGGGACAGGGGGGAATCAGCCCCAGCATTTT.

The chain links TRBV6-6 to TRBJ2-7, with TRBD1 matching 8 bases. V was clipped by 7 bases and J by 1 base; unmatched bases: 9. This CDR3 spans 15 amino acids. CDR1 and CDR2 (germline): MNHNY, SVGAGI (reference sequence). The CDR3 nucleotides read TGTGCCAGCAAGCTACCGGGACAGGCTTCCTACGAGCAGTACTTC. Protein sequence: CASKLPGQASYEQYF.

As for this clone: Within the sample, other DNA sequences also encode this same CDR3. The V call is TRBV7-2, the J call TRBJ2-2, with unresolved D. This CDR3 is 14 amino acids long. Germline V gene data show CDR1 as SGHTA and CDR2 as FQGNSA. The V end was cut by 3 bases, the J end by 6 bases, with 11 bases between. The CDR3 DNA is TGTGCCAGCAGCTTGGTTCAAGTCGCCGGGGAGCTGTTTTTT. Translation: CASSLVQVAGELFF.

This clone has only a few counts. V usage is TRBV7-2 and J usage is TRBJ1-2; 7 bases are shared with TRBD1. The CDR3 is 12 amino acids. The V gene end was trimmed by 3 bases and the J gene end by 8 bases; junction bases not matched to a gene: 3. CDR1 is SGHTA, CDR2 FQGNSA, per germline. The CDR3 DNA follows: TGTGCCAGCAGCTTTACGACAGGGGGCTACACCTTC. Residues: CASSFTTGGYTF.

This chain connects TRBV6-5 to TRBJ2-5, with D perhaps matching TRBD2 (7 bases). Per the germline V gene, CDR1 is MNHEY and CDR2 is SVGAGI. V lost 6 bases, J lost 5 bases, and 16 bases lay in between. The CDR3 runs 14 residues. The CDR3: CASSSTRGGETQYF. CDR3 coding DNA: TGTGCCAGCAGCTCTACTAGGGGGGGGGAGACCCAGTACTTC.

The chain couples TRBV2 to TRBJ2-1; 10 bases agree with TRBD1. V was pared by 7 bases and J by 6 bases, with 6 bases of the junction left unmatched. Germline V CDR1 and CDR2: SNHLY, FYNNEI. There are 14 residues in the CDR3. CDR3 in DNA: TGTGCCAGCAAAAGGACAGGGGGTGCCAATGAGCAGTTCTTC. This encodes CASKRTGGANEQFF.

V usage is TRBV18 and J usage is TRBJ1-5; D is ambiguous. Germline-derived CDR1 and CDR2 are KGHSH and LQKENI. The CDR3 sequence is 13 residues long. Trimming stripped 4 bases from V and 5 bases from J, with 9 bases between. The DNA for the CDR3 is TGTGCCAGCTCACTAGGCCGGGATCAGCCCCAGCATTTT. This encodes CASSLGRDQPQHF.

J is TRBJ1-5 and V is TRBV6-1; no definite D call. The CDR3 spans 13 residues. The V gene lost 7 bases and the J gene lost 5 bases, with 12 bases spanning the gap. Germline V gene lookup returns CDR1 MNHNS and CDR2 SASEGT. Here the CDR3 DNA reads TGTGCCAGCAAAGGGTCGGGAGATCAGCCCCAGCATTTT. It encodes CASKGSGDQPQHF.

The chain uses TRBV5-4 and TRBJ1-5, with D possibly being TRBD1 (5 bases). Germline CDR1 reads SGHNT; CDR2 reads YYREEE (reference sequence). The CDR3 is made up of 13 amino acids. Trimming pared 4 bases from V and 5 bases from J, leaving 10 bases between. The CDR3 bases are TGTGCCAGCAGCCTGGGACCGGATCAGCCCCAGCATTTT. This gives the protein CASSLGPDQPQHF.

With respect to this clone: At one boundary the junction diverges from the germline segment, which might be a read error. The CDR3 nucleotides read TGTGCCAGCTCACCACTTGGCCCGGGGAACCCTGAAGCTTTCTTT. Protein: CASSPLGPGNPEAFF. J is TRBJ1-1 and V is TRBV18; D unresolved. The CDR3 totals 15 residues. Germline CDR1 reads KGHSH; CDR2 reads LQKENI.

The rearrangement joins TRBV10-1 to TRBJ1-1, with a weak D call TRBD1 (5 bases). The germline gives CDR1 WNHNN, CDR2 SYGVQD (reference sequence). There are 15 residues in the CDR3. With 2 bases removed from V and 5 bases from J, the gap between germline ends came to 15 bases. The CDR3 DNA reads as TGCGCCAGCAGTGAGCGCAGGGAAGGGCGGACTGAAGCTTTCTTT. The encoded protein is CASSERREGRTEAFF.

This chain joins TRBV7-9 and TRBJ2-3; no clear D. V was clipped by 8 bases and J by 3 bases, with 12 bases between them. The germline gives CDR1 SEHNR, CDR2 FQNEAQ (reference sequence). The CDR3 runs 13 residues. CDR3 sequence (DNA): TGTGCCAGCCGTCGAACCCTTACAGATACGCAGTATTTT. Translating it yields CASRRTLTDTQYF.